The source of this T cell receptor (beta chain) is a study of T cell changes during pregnancy in multiple sclerosis (dated by TCRdb to between 2019 and 2020). Regarding the study in general: In women with multiple sclerosis, the researchers looked at how the T cell repertoire shifted as pregnancy progressed.

Compared with germline, V lacks 6 bases and J lacks 7 bases; bases without a gene match: 6. The germline V gene encodes CDR1 MGHRA and CDR2 YSYEKL. Its CDR3 holds 14 amino acids, cysteine through phenylalanine. Left in the record is the CDR3 DNA by itself, 42 bases read in frame from the first base. With respect to this clone: Its cognate antigen has yet to be identified. One base away there is no much larger clone; base qualities are not given.

The library was made by the immunoSEQ multiplex PCR assay. The table comes from immuneACCESS by way of TCRdb, which keeps in-frame sequences with V and J called. Part of the clones is missing from these tables; in studies checked, under half for an unresolved V gene and the rest for unknown reasons. The sample table contains 55,000 to 85,000 clones; only one count was recorded for 92% of them. Around 0.27% of the sample is taken by the ten largest. The source is a female donor with multiple sclerosis, enrolled in a pregnancy study. The material was CD4+ T cells from peripheral blood mononuclear cells, obtained after pregnancy. This chain joins TRBV4-1 to TRBJ2-1; 10 of the junction bases match TRBD2. The DNA is as follows: TGCGCCAGCAGACGTCTAGCGGGAGTTAATGAGCAGTTCTTC. This sequence encodes CASRRLAGVNEQFF.